This T cell receptor (beta chain) was documented in a study of somatic mutations in cytotoxic T cells in rheumatoid arthritis. Profiled with immunoSEQ multiplex PCR; TCRdb holds only in-frame clones, not every one. The sample lists 6,000 to 7,000 clones; 72% were seen once. Overall study findings and caveats: Measured CD8+ T-cell clonality, a value compared between rheumatoid arthritis patients and age-matched healthy controls, did not differ significantly. In about an eighth of the roughly 65 patients, the largest CD8+ clone exceeded 20% of CD8+ cells.

V gave up 2 bases and J gave up 0 bases, with 15 bases separating them. CDR1 is LGHNA, CDR2 YSLEER, per germline. This CDR3 region has 17 residues. A remark on this clone: Its antigen is not identified.

This receptor was identified in a woman between 50 and 59 years old in good health. Sequencing was performed on CD8+ T cells sorted from blood. The rearrangement joins TRBV4-3 to TRBJ2-3; the D gene is possibly TRBD2 (6 bases). DNA of the CDR3: TGCGCCAGCAGCCAAAGTTCAACCGGGACTAGCACAGATACGCAGTATTTT. Its translation: CASSQSSTGTSTDTQYF.